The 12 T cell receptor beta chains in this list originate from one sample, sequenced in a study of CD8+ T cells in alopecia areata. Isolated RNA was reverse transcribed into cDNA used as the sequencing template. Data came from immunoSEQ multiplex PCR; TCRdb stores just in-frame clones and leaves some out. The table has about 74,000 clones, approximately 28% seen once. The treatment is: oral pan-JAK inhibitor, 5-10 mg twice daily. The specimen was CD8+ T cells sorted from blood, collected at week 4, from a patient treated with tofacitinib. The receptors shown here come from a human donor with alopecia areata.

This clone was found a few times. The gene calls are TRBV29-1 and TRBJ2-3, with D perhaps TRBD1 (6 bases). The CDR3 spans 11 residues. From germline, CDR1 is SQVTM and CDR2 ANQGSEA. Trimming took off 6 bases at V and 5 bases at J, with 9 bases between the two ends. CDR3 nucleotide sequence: TGCAGCGTGGAACAGGGAGATACGCAGTATTTT. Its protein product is CSVEQGDTQYF.

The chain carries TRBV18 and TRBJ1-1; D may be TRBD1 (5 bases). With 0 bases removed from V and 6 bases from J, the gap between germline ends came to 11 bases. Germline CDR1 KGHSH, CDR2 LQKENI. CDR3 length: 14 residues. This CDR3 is CASSPPAGLSEAFF. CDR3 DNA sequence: TGTGCCAGCTCACCACCGGCAGGGTTATCTGAAGCTTTCTTT.

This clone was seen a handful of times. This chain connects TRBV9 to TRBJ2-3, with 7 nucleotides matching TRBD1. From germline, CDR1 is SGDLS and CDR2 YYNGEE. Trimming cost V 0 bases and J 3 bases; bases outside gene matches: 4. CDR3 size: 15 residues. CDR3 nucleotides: TGTGCCAGCAGCGTAGAAGGGACAGATACAGATACGCAGTATTTT. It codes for CASSVEGTDTDTQYF.

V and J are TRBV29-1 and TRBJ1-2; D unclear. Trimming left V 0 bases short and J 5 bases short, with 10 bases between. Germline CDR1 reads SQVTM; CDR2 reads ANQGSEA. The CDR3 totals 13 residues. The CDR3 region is CSVEDLGRYGYTF. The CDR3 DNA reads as TGCAGCGTTGAAGATCTGGGGAGATATGGCTACACCTTC.

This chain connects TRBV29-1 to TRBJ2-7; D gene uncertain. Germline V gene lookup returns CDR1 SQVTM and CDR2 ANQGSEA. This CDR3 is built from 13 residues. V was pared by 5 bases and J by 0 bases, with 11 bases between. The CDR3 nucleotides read TGCAGCGTTCTGGCCTCGAGCTCCTACGAGCAGTACTTC. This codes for CSVLASSSYEQYF.

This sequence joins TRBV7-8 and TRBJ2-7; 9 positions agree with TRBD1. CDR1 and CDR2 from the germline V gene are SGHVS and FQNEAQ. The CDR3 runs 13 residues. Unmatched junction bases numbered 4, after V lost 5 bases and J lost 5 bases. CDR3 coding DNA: TGTGCCAGCAGCGTCGACAGGGGGAACGAGCAGTACTTC. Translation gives CASSVDRGNEQYF.

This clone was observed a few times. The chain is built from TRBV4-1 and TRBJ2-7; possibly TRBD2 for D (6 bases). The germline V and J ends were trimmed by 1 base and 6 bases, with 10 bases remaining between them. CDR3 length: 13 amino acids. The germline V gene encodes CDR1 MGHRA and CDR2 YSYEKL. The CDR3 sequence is CASSQVGGREQYF. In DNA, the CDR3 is TGCGCCAGCAGCCAAGTCGGAGGGCGCGAGCAGTACTTC.

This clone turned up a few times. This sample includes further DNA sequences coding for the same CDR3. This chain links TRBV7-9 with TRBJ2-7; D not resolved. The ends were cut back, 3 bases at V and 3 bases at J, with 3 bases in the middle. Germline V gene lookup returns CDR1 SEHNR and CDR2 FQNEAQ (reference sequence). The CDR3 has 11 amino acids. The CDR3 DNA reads TGTGCCAGCAGCTTGAACTACGAGCAGTACTTC. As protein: CASSLNYEQYF.

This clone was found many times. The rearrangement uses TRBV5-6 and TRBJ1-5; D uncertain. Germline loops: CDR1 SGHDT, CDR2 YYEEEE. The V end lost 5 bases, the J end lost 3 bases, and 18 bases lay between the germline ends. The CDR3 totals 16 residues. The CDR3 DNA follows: TGTGCCAGCAGTCTGGCCGCCTCGGGAAACAATCAGCCCCAGCATTTT. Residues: CASSLAASGNNQPQHF.

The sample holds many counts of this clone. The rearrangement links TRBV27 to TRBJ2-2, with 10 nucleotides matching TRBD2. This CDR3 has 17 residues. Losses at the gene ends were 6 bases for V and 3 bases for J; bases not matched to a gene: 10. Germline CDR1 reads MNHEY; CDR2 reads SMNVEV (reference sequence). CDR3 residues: CASSPRASGRYTGELFF. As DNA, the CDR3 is TGTGCCAGCAGCCCTCGGGCTAGCGGGAGATACACCGGGGAGCTGTTTTTT.

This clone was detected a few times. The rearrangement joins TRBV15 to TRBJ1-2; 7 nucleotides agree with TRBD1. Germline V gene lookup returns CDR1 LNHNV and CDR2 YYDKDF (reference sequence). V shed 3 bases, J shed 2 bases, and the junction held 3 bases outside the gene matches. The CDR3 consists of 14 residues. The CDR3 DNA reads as TGTGCCACCAGCAGGGCGGGACAGAACTATGGCTACACCTTC. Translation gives CATSRAGQNYGYTF.

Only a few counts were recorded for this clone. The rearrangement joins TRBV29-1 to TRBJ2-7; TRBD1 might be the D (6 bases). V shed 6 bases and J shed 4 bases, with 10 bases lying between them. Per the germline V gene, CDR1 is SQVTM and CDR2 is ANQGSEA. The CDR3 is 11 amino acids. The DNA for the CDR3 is TGCAGCGTCCGGACAGATTACGAGCAGTACTTC. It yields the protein CSVRTDYEQYF.